The 19 T cell receptor beta chains below all came from one sample that was sequenced in a study of cytomegalovirus exposure and HLA in healthy donors. The PCR had 60 Vbeta and 13 Jbeta primers. Some clones are missing from TCRdb's copy, which holds only in-frame ones; the method was immunoSEQ multiplex PCR. The sample lists some 150,000 clones; more than 65% were seen once. Sequencing input: PBMCs. The source is a young man in good health and CMV-seropositive.

This clone was recorded once. The chain links TRBV29-1 to TRBJ2-2; D gene uncertain. Trimming shortened V by 1 base and J by 8 bases, and 14 bases separated the two germline ends. The CDR3 extends over 14 amino acids. Per germline, CDR1 SQVTM and CDR2 ANQGSEA. The CDR3 nucleotides read TGCAGCGTTGAAGGACTCCAGCGTGAGGGGGAGCTGTTTTTT. This gives the protein CSVEGLQREGELFF.

With regard to this clone: Compared with germline, one end of the junction differs, possibly owing to a read error. The chain employs TRBV7-9 and TRBJ1-4; a weak D match, TRBD1 (5 bases). The CDR3 runs to 14 residues. Germline V lookup: CDR1 SEHNR, CDR2 FQNEAQ (reference sequence). For the CDR3, the DNA is TGTTCCAGCAGCTTCAGGGCTACTAATGAAAAACTGTTTTTT. Its translation is CSSSFRATNEKLFF.

The chain employs TRBV6-4 and TRBJ1-1, with D possibly being TRBD1 (5 bases). Germline V gives CDR1 MRHNA, CDR2 SNTAGT. The germline V and J ends were trimmed by 0 bases and 0 bases, with 20 bases remaining between them. The CDR3 runs 19 residues. The CDR3 protein is CASSDSHWRGRGMNTEAFF. CDR3 DNA: TGTGCCAGCAGTGACTCCCATTGGAGGGGTCGGGGGATGAACACTGAAGCTTTCTTT.

The chain joins TRBV11-2 to TRBJ1-2; the D gene is possibly TRBD1 (5 bases). The CDR3 loop spans 11 amino acids. The V and J ends lost 3 bases and 6 bases respectively, with 5 bases between them. Germline CDR1 is SGHAT and CDR2 is FQNNGV. The CDR3, as DNA: TGTGCCAGCAGCTTCAGGGATGGCTACACCTTC. Protein product: CASSFRDGYTF. Full variable domain (outside the CDR3, taken from reference TRBV11-2 and TRBJ1-2): EAGVAQSPRYKIIEKRQSVAFWCNPISGHATLYWYQQILGQGPKLLIQFQNNGVVDDSQLPKDRFSAERLKGVDSTLKIQPAKLEDSAVYLCASSFRDGYTFGSGTRLTVV.

The chain links TRBV19 to TRBJ2-3, with 9 nucleotides matching TRBD2. Germline CDR1 is LNHDA and CDR2 is SQIVND (reference sequence). V dropped 6 bases and J dropped 4; count of bases not matched to a gene: 5. The CDR3 covers 14 residues. For the CDR3, the DNA is TGTGCCAGTAGAACTCTAGCGGGACCAGATACGCAGTATTTT. Encoded protein: CASRTLAGPDTQYF.

This clone was seen a handful of times. The chain links TRBV25-1 to TRBJ1-5; D might be TRBD1 (5 bases). Germline CDR1 and CDR2: MGHDK and SYGVNS. V dropped 2 bases and J dropped 5 bases, with 10 bases sitting between them. The CDR3 has 14 residues. The CDR3 nucleotides read TGTGCCAGCAGTGAAAGCAGGGCTGATCAGCCCCAGCATTTT. Amino acids: CASSESRADQPQHF.

The V call is TRBV30, the J call TRBJ1-1, with D possibly TRBD1 on 6 matching bases. Germline V CDR1 and CDR2: GTSNPN, SVGIG (reference sequence). The CDR3 has 13 amino acids. Trimming removed 3 bases at V and 3 bases at J, with 11 bases between. Here the CDR3 DNA reads TGTGCCTGGAGAGACGGACAGTACACTGAAGCTTTCTTT. Encoded protein: CAWRDGQYTEAFF.

This clone was seen a single time. The chain recombines TRBV4-1 with TRBJ2-7; D possibly corresponds to TRBD2 (6 bases). Germline lookup yields CDR1 MGHRA and CDR2 YSYEKL. This CDR3 region has 14 residues. The ends were cut back, 1 base at V and 2 bases at J, with 9 bases in the middle. DNA for the CDR3: TGCGCCAGCAGCCAAGTCCGCGGGGCCTACGAGCAGTACTTC. As protein: CASSQVRGAYEQYF.

The chain's CDR3 is CASSFYRGGSPLHF. The CDR3 DNA is TGCGCCAGCAGCTTTTACAGGGGCGGCTCACCCCTCCACTTT. The chain employs TRBV5-1 and TRBJ1-6; 7 bases are a match to TRBD1. CDR3 length: 14 residues. Germline CDR1 is SGHRS and CDR2 is YFSETQ. The ends lost 2 bases at V and 10 bases at J; junction bases unmatched: 6.

The chain employs TRBV18 and TRBJ2-6, with TRBD1 matching over 11 bases. CDR3 size: 21 residues. Losses at the gene ends were 1 base for V and 0 bases for J; bases not matched to a gene: 11. Per germline, CDR1 KGHSH and CDR2 LQKENI. The CDR3, as DNA: TGTGCCAGCTCACCACTTAAAATGAGGGACAGGGGGTTCTCTGGGGCCAACGTCCTGACTTTC. This gives the protein CASSPLKMRDRGFSGANVLTF.

The J gene is TRBJ2-5, the V gene TRBV11-2; D is possibly TRBD2 (6 bases). Germline CDR1 reads SGHAT; CDR2 reads FQNNGV. V shed 7 bases and J shed 5 bases, with 20 bases lying between them. The CDR3 has 15 residues. The CDR3 protein is CASTPIGGVGETQYF. CDR3 DNA sequence: TGTGCCAGCACCCCGATAGGAGGGGTAGGGGAGACCCAGTACTTC.

V usage is TRBV9 and J usage is TRBJ1-5; D not resolved. Germline CDR1 reads SGDLS; CDR2 reads YYNGEE. V lost 0 bases, J lost 0 bases, and 7 bases lay in between. The CDR3 has 15 amino acids. The CDR3 nucleotides read TGTGCCAGCAGCGTAGGGCTTAATAGCAATCAGCCCCAGCATTTT. The encoded protein is CASSVGLNSNQPQHF.

The chain is built from TRBV6-1 and TRBJ1-6, with D possibly matching TRBD1 (6 bases). The CDR3 has 14 amino acids. From germline, CDR1 is MNHNS and CDR2 SASEGT. Trimming took off 6 bases at V and 8 bases at J, with 14 bases between the two ends. As DNA, the CDR3 is TGTGCCAGCAGCAGGGGACCGGTCGATTCACCCCTCCACTTT. It is translated as CASSRGPVDSPLHF.

The chain is built from TRBV28 and TRBJ2-3, with D tentatively TRBD2 (6 bases). V was shortened by 6 bases and J by 5 bases, with 18 bases between the two germline ends. Germline CDR1 reads MDHEN; CDR2 reads SYDVKM. The CDR3 is made up of 15 amino acids. CDR3 sequence: CASRIGERAGDTQYF. CDR3 in DNA: TGTGCCAGCAGGATAGGTGAGCGGGCAGGAGATACGCAGTATTTT.

The chain links TRBV30 to TRBJ2-7; D not resolved. Trimming took 0 bases from V and 3 from J, leaving 15 bases between them. The CDR3 is made up of 15 amino acids. Germline V gene lookup returns CDR1 GTSNPN and CDR2 SVGIG (reference sequence). The CDR3 DNA is TGTGCCTGGAGTGTATACGGCAGGATCGGCTACGAGCAGTACTTC. Its protein product is CAWSVYGRIGYEQYF.

V usage is TRBV14 and J usage is TRBJ2-7; 8 nucleotides align to TRBD1. The V gene's germline CDR1 is SGHDN and CDR2 FVKESK. The CDR3 is 15 residues long. The junction had 5 bases not matched to a gene; V was cut back by 4 bases and J by 0 bases. CDR3 bases: TGTGCCAGCAGCCTAGGACAGGGTTTCTCCTACGAGCAGTACTTC. It is translated as CASSLGQGFSYEQYF.

This chain connects TRBV5-8 to TRBJ2-7; D uncertain. This CDR3 contains 13 residues. Deletions cut 0 bases from V and 9 bases from J, with 13 bases between. Germline CDR1 SGHTS, CDR2 YDEGEE. In nucleotides, the CDR3 is TGTGCCAGCAGCTTGGGGCAAGTCTTCATGCAGTACTTC. The encoded protein is CASSLGQVFMQYF.

V is TRBV7-9 and J is TRBJ2-3; D is uncertain. Germline values: CDR1 SEHNR, CDR2 FQNEAQ (reference sequence). V was clipped by 3 bases and J by 4 bases, with 5 bases between them. The CDR3 runs 12 residues. DNA for the CDR3: TGTGCCAGCAGCTTCGCGGCAGATACGCAGTATTTT. This codes for CASSFAADTQYF.

The gene calls are TRBV15 and TRBJ2-3; 7 bases line up with TRBD1. CDR3 length equals 18 residues. From germline, CDR1 is LNHNV and CDR2 YYDKDF (reference sequence). J was trimmed by 1 base and V by 5 bases; bases with no gene match: 15. CDR3 nucleotide sequence: TGTGCCACCAGCGTCCGGGACAGTAAATTAGGGGGCACAGATACGCAGTATTTT. Translating gives CATSVRDSKLGGTDTQYF.